This TCR beta chain derives from a study of T-cell reconstitution after alpha-beta-depleted transplantation in children. Whole-study findings and limits: Alpha-beta T cells present about two months after transplant were reported to originate from several hundred expanded graft clones. It was surviving recipient T cells and thymic progenitors that gave some patients high TCRbeta diversity at day 60.

V lost 2 bases to trimming and J lost 0 bases, with 14 bases between them. CDR1 and CDR2 from the germline V gene are SGHNT and YYREEE (reference sequence). CDR3 length: 16 amino acids. In its sample, this clonotype was seen a few times. Its antigen is unidentified. Unique molecular identifiers were used to barcode this TCRbeta library. TCRdb re-derived calls from the PCR reads in MiXCR, one entry per CDR3 protein. Of a few hundred thousand distinct CDR3 sequences in the sample, approximately 13% were seen once. The sample consisted of PBMCs, mostly from graft donor cells, taken 360 days after TCRalphabeta/CD19-depleted stem cell transplant. The rearrangement uses TRBV5-4 and TRBJ1-1; tentative D call: TRBD1 (6 bases). The sequence derives from a male patient younger than 18 who had a stem cell transplant for acute myeloid leukemia, so the T cells may come from the graft donor. CDR3 residues: CASSFGAGAMNTEAFF. The DNA for the CDR3 is TGTGCCAGCAGCTTTGGTGCGGGGGCCATGAACACTGAAGCTTTCTTT.